The 7 T cell receptor beta chains below come from one sample, sequenced in a study of T cell repertoires in cytomegalovirus infection. TCRdb reprocessed the reads with MiXCR, giving one entry per CDR3 protein. The profile covers approximately 990,000 distinct CDR3 sequences, with 31% appearing a single time and roughly an eighth taken by the ten largest. These receptors are not linked to any known antigen. The source was cultured CD8+ T cells from PBMCs, collected from culture after CMV antigen stimulation. Every receptor here comes from a human donor in good health (CMV status not recorded). Some clones in this sample may be carry-over from other donors' samples.

The rearrangement links TRBV29-1 to TRBJ2-1; TRBD2 aligns across 12 bases. Looked up from germline, CDR1 is SQVTM and CDR2 is ANQGSEA. The CDR3 has 20 amino acids. J lost 4 bases, V lost 5 bases, and 21 bases had no gene match. CDR3 in amino acids: CSVFPPLAGGPKWSYNEQFF. The CDR3 DNA sequence: TGCAGCGTTTTCCCCCCTCTAGCGGGGGGGCCAAAGTGGTCGTACAATGAGCAGTTCTTC.

The chain links TRBV20-1 to TRBJ2-5; D possibly corresponds to TRBD1 (5 bases). Germline CDR1 DFQATT, CDR2 SNEGSKA (reference sequence). The V end was cut by 0 bases, the J end by 5 bases, with 16 bases between. The CDR3 has 15 amino acids. The chain's CDR3 is CSARDRGRELETQYF. The CDR3 nucleotides read TGCAGTGCTAGAGATCGAGGCAGGGAATTGGAGACCCAGTACTTC.

The chain has TRBV20-1 and TRBJ1-5; 7 bases fit TRBD1. V shed 4 bases and J 9 bases; nucleotides not matched to a gene: 6. The CDR3 spans 12 residues. CDR1 and CDR2 from the germline V gene are DFQATT and SNEGSKA (reference sequence). In DNA form, the CDR3 reads TGCAGTGCTACAAGGGGGCTCGGGCCCCAGCATTTT. It translates to CSATRGLGPQHF.

The chain links TRBV19 to TRBJ2-3; either TRBD1 or TRBD2 may supply D (6 bases each). Trimming shortened V by 6 bases and J by 4 bases, and 17 bases separated the two germline ends. The germline gives CDR1 LNHDA, CDR2 SQIVND (reference sequence). The CDR3 extends over 15 amino acids. This CDR3 reads CASSLEGGDADTQYF. Here the CDR3 DNA reads TGTGCCAGTAGCCTCGAGGGGGGCGACGCAGATACGCAGTATTTT.

Only a few counts were recorded for this clonotype. The chain joins TRBV6-2 or TRBV6-3 to TRBJ2-1, with TRBD1 identical over 9 bases. Germline CDR1 and CDR2: MNHEY and SVGEGT. CDR3 length: 16 residues. Germline trimming cut 2 bases from V and 4 bases from J; bases unmatched to any gene: 6. The CDR3 protein is CASSYRGQGIYNEQFF. The CDR3 DNA sequence: TGTGCCAGCAGTTACAGGGGACAGGGCATTTACAATGAGCAGTTCTTC.

This clonotype was detected only a few times. This rearrangement joins TRBV6-1 to TRBJ1-2, with D perhaps TRBD1 (5 bases). The V gene lost 6 bases and the J gene lost 8 bases, with 16 bases spanning the gap. The length of the CDR3 is 13 residues. CDR1 MNHNS and CDR2 SASEGT come from the germline V gene. The DNA for the CDR3 is TGTGCCAGCAGCCACGGAGGGGTCGGGGGCTACACCTTC. Protein sequence: CASSHGGVGGYTF.

The V and J genes are TRBV6-1 and TRBJ2-2; D unclear. Germline V CDR1 and CDR2: MNHNS, SASEGT. V was clipped by 3 bases and J by 4 bases, with 9 bases between them. The CDR3 sequence is 14 residues long. CDR3 protein: CASSDEFVTGELFF. The CDR3 DNA follows: TGTGCCAGCAGTGACGAATTTGTCACCGGGGAGCTGTTTTTT.